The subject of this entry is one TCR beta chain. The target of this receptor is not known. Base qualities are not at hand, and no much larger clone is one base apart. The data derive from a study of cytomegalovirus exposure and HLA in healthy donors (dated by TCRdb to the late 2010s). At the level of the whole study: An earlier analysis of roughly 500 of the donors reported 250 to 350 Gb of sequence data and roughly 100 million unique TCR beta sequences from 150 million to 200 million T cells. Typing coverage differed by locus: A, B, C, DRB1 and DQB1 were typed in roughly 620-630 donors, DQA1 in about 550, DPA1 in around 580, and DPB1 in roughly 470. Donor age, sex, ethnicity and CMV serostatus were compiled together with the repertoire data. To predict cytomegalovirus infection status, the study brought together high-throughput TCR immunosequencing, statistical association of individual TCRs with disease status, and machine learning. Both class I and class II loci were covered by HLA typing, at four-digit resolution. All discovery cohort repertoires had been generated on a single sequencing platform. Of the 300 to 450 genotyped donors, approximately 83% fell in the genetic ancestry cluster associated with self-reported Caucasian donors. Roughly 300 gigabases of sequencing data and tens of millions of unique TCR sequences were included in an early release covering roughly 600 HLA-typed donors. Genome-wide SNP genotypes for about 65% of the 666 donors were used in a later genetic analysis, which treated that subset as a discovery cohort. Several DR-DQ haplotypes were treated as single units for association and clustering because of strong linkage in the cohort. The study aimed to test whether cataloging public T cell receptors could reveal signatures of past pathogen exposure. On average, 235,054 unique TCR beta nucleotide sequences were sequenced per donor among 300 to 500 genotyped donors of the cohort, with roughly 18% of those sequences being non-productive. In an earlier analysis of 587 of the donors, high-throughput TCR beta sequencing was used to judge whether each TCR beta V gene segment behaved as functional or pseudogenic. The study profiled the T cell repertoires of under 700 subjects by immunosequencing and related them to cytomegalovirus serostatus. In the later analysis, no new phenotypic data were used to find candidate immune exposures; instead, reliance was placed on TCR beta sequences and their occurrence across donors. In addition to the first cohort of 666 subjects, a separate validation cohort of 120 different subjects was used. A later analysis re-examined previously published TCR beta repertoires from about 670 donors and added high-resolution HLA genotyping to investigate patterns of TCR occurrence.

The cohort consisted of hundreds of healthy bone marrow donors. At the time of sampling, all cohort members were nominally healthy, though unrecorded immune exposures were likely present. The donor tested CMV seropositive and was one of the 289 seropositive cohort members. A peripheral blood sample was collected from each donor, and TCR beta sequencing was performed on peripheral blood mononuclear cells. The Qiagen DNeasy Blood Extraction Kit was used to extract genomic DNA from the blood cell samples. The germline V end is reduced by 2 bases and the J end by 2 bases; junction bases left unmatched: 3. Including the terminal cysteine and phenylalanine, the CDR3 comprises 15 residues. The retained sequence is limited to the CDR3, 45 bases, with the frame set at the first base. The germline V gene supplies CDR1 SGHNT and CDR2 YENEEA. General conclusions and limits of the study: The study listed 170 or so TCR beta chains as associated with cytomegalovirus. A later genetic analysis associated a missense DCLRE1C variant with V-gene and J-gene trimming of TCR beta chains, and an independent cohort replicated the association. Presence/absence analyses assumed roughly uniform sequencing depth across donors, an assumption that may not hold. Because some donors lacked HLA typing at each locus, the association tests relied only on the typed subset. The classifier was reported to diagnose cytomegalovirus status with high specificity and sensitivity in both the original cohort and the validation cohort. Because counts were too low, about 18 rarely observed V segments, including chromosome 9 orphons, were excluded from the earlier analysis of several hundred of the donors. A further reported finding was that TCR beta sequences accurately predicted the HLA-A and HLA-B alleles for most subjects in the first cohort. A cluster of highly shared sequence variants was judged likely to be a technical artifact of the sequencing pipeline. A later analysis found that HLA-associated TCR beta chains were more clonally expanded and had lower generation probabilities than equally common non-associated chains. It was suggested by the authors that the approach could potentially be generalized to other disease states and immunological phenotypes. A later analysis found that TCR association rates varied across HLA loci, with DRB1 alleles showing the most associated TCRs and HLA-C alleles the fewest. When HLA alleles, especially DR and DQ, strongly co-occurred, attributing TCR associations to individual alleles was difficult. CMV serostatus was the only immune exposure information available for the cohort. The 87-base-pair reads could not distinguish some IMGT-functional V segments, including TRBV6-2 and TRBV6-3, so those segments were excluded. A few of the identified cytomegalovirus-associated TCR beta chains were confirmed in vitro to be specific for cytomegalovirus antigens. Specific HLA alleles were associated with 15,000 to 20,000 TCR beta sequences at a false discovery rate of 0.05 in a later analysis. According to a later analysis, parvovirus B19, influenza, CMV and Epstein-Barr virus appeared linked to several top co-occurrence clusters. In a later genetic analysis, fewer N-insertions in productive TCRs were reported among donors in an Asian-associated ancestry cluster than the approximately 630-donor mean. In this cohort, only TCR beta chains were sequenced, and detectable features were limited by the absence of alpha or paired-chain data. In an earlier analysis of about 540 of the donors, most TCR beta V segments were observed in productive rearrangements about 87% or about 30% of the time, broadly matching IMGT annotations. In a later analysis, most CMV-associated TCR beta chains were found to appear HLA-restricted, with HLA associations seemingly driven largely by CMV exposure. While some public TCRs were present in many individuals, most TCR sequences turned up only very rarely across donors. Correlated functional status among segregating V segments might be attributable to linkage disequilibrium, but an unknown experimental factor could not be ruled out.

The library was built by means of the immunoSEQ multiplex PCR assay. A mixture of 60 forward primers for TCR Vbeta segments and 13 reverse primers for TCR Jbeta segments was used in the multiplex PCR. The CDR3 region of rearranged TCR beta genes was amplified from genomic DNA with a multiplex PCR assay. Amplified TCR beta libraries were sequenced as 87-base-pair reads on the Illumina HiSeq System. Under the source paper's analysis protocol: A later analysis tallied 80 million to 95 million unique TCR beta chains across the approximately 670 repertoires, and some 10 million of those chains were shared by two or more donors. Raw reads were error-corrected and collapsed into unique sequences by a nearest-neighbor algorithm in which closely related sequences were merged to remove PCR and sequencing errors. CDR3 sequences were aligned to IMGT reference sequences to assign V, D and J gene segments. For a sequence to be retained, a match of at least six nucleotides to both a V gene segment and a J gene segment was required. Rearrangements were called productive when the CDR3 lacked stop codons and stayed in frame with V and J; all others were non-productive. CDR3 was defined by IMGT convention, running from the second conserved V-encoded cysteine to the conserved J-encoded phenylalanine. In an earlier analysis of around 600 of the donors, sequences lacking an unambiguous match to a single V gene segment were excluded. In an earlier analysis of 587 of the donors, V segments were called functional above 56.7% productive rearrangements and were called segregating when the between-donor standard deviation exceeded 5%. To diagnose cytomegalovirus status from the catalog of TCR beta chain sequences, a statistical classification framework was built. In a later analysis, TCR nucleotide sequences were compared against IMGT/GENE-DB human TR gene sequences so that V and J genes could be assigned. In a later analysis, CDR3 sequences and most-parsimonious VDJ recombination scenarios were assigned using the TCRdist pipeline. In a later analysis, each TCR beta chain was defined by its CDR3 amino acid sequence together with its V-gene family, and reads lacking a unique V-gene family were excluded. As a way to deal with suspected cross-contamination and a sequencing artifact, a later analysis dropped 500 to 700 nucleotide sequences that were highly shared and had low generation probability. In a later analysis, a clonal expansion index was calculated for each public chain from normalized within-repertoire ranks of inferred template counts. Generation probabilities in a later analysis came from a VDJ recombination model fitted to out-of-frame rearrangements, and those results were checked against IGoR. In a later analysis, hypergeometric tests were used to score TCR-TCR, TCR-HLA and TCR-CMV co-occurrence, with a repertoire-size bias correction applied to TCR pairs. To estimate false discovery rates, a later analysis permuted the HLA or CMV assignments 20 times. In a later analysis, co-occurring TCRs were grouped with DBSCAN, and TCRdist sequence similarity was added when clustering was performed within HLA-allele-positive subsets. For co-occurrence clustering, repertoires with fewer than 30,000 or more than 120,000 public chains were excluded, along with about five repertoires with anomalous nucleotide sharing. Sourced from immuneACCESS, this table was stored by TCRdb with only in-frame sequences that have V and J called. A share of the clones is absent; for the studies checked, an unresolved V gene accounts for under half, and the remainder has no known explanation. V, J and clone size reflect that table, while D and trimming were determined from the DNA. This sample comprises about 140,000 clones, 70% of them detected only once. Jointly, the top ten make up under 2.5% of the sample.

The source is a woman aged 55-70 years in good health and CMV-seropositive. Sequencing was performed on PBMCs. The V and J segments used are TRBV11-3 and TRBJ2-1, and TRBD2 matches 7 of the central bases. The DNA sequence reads TGTGCCAGCAGCTTATGGACTAGTGCCTACAATGAGCAGTTCTTC. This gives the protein CASSLWTSAYNEQFF.